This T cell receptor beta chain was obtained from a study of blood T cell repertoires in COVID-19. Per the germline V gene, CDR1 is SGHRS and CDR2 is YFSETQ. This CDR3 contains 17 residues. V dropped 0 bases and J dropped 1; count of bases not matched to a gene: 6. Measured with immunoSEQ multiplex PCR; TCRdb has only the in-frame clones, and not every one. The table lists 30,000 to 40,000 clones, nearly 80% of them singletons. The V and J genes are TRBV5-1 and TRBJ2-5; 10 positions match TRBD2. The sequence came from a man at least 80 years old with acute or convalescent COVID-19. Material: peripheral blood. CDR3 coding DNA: TGCGCCAGCAGCTTGGAGGCTAGCGGGGGACCCCAAGAGACCCAGTACTTC. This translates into CASSLEASGGPQETQYF. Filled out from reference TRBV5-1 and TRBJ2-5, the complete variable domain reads KAGVTQTPRYLIKTRGQQVTLSCSPISGHRSVSWYQQTPGQGLQFLFEYFSETQRNKGNFPGRFSGRQFSNSRSEMNVSTLELGDSALYLCASSLEASGGPQETQYFGPGTRLLVL.